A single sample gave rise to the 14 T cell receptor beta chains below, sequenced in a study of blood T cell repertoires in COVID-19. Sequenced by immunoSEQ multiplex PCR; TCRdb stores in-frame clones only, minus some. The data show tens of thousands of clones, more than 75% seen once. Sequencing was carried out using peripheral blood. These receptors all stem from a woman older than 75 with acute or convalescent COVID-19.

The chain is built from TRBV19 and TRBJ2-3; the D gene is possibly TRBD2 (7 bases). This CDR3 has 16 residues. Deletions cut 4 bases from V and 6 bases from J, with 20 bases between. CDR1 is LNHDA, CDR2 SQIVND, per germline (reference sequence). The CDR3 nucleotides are TGTGCCAGTAGTAAAAGCACAGGTTCGGGGGGCGATACGCAGTATTTT. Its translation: CASSKSTGSGGDTQYF. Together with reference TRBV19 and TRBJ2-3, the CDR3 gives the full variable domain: DGGITQSPKYLFRKEGQNVTLSCEQNLNHDAMYWYRQDPGQGLRLIYYSQIVNDFQKGDIAEGYSVSREKKESFPLTVTSAQKNPTAFYLCASSKSTGSGGDTQYFGPGTRLTVL.

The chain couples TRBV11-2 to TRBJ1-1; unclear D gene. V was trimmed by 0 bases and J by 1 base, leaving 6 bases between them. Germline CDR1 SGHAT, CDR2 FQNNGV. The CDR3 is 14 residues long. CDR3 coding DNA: TGTGCCAGCAGCTTAGATTTGAGGAACACTGAAGCTTTCTTT. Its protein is CASSLDLRNTEAFF. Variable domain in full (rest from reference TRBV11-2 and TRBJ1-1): EAGVAQSPRYKIIEKRQSVAFWCNPISGHATLYWYQQILGQGPKLLIQFQNNGVVDDSQLPKDRFSAERLKGVDSTLKIQPAKLEDSAVYLCASSLDLRNTEAFFGQGTRLTVV.

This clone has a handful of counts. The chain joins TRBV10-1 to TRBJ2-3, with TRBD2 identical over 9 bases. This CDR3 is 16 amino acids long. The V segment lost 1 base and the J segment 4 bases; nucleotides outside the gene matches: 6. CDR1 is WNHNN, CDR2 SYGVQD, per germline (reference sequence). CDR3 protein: CASSEWGGGAADTQYF. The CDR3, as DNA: TGCGCCAGCAGTGAGTGGGGCGGGGGGGCAGCAGATACGCAGTATTTT.

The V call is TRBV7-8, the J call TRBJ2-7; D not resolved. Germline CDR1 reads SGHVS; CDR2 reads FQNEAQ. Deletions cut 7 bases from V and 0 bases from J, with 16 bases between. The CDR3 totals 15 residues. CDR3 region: CASNPTATYSYEQYF. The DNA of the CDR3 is TGTGCCAGCAACCCAACAGCAACTTACTCCTACGAGCAGTACTTC. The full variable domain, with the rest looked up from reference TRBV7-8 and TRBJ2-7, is GAGVSQSPRYKVAKRGQDVALRCDPISGHVSLFWYQQALGQGPEFLTYFQNEAQLDKSGLPSDRFFAERPEGSVSTLKIQRTQQEDSAVYLCASNPTATYSYEQYFGPGTRLTVT.

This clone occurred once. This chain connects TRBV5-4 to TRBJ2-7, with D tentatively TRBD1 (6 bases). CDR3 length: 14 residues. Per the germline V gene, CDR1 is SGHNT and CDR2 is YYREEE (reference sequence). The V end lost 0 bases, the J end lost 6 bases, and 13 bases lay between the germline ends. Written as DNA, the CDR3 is TGTGCCAGCAGCTTGGCAGGGGCGACTCGCGAGCAGTACTTC. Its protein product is CASSLAGATREQYF.

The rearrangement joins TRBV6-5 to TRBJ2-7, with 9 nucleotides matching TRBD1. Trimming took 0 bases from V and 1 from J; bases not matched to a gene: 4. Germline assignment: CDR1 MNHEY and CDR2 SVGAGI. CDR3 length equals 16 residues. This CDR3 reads CASSYSFGQGSYEQYF. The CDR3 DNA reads TGTGCCAGCAGTTACTCGTTTGGACAGGGGTCCTACGAGCAGTACTTC.

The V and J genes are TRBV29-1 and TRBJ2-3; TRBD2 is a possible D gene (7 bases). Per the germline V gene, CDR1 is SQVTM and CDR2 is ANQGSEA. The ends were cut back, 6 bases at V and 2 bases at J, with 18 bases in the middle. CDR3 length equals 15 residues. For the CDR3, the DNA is TGCAGCGTCTCGGGGGGCGAACTGCCCACAGATACGCAGTATTTT. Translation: CSVSGGELPTDTQYF.

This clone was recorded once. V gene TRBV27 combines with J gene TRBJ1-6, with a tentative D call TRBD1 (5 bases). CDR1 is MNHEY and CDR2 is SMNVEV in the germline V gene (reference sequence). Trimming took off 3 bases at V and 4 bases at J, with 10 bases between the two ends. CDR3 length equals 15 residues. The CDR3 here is CASSLAGWYNSPLHF. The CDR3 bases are TGTGCCAGCAGTTTGGCAGGGTGGTATAATTCACCCCTCCACTTT.

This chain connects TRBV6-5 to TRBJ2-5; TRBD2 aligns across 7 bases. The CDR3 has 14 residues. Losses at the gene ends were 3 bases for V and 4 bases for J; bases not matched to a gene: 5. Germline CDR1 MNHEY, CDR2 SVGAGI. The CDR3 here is CASSYERGVETQYF. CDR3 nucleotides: TGTGCCAGCAGTTATGAGCGGGGCGTAGAGACCCAGTACTTC.

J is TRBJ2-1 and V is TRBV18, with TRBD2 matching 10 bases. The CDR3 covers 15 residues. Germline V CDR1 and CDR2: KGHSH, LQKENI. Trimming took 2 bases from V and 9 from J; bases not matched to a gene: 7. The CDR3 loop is CASSPNSGRAGEQFF. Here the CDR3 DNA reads TGTGCCAGCTCACCAAACAGCGGGAGGGCGGGTGAGCAGTTCTTC. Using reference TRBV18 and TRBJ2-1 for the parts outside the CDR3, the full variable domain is NAGVMQNPRHLVRRRGQEARLRCSPMKGHSHVYWYRQLPEEGLKFMVYLQKENIIDESGMPKERFSAEFPKEGPSILRIQQVVRGDSAAYFCASSPNSGRAGEQFFGPGTRLTVL.

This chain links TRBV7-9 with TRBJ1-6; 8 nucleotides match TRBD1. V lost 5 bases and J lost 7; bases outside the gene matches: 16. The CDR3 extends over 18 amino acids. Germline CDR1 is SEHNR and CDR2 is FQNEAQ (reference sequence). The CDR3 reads CASSPRPGQGLGNSPLHF. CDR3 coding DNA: TGTGCCAGCAGCCCGAGGCCCGGACAGGGCCTGGGGAATTCACCCCTCCACTTT.

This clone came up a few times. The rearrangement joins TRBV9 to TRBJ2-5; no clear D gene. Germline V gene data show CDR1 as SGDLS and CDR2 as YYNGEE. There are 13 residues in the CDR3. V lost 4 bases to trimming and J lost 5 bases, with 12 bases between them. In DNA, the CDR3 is TGTGCCAGCAGCCCCTTTAATTCGGAGACCCAGTACTTC. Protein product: CASSPFNSETQYF.

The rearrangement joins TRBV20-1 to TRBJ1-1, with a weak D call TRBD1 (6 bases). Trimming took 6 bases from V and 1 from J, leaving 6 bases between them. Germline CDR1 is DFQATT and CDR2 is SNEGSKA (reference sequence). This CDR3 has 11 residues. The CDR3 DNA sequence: TGCAGTGCGACAGGGAACACTGAAGCTTTCTTT. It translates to CSATGNTEAFF.

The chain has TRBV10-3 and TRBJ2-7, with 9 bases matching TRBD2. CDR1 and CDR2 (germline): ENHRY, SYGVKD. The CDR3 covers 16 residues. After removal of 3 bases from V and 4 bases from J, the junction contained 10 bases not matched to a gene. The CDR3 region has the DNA TGTGCCATCAGTGATCCTAGCGGGATTTCGGAATACGAGCAGTACTTC. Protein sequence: CAISDPSGISEYEQYF.